The 25 T cell receptor beta chains presented below share a single source sample, sequenced in a study of blood T cells in healthy people across ages. A J-beta primer mix and a sample-barcoded 5' primer were used in a second PCR of about 6 to 12 cycles. TCRdb passed the 5' RACE reads through MiXCR, listing each CDR3 protein once. The sample consists of about 830,000 distinct CDR3 sequences, 60% to 80% of them appearing once. The sequencing sample was made of blood. Receptors were obtained from a man between 25 and 39 years old in good health.

The CDR3 sequence is CASSLGFGQGAREQYF. For the CDR3, the DNA is TGTGCCAGCAGTTTAGGTTTCGGGCAGGGGGCCAGGGAGCAGTACTTC. The chain combines TRBV27 with TRBJ2-4; 8 nucleotides match TRBD1. The V gene end was trimmed by 2 bases and the J gene end by 13 bases; junction bases not matched to a gene: 16. The CDR3 is 16 residues long. The germline V gene has CDR1 MNHEY and CDR2 SMNVEV (reference sequence).

The CDR3 nucleotides read TGTGCCAGCAGCCCCCAAATGGGGGTAGTGTTCAATGAGCAGTTCTTC. It is translated as CASSPQMGVVFNEQFF. The chain links TRBV7-3 to TRBJ2-1; D might be TRBD1 or TRBD2, each matching 5 bases. CDR1 is SGHTA, CDR2 FQGTGA, per germline. This CDR3 spans 16 amino acids. The V gene lost 5 bases and the J gene lost 6 bases, with 20 bases spanning the gap.

CDR3 region: CASLFFENSNQPQHF. The DNA of the CDR3 is TGTGCCAGTCTCTTTTTCGAAAATAGCAATCAGCCCCAGCATTTT. The chain recombines TRBV7-2 with TRBJ1-5; D remains ambiguous. Trimming shortened V by 9 bases and J by 0 bases, and 15 bases separated the two germline ends. Germline CDR1 reads SGHTA; CDR2 reads FQGNSA. The length of the CDR3 is 15 residues.

This chain links TRBV15 with TRBJ2-7; D might be TRBD1 or TRBD2, each matching 5 bases. Germline loops: CDR1 LNHNV, CDR2 YYDKDF (reference sequence). Trimming removed 3 bases at V and 4 bases at J, with 13 bases between. CDR3 size: 14 residues. The CDR3 sequence: CATSSGARGYEQYF. For the CDR3, the DNA is TGTGCCACCAGCAGCGGGGCAAGAGGTTACGAGCAGTACTTC.

The V call is TRBV9, the J call TRBJ1-6; 9 nucleotides align to TRBD1. Germline V lookup: CDR1 SGDLS, CDR2 YYNGEE. The CDR3 has 15 amino acids. V dropped 0 bases and J dropped 9; count of bases not matched to a gene: 4. CDR3 residues: CASSVGQTGGSPLHF. CDR3 DNA: TGTGCCAGCAGCGTAGGACAGACAGGGGGTTCACCCCTCCACTTT.

This clonotype showed up just a few times. The chain recombines TRBV5-1 with TRBJ2-3, with 11 bases matching TRBD1. Germline CDR1 reads SGHRS; CDR2 reads YFSETQ. J lost 0 bases, V lost 4 bases, and 7 bases had no gene match. The CDR3 has 17 amino acids. The DNA for the CDR3 is TGCGCCAGCAGCGCCGAGGGACAGGGGGGTAGCACAGATACGCAGTATTTT. Translating gives CASSAEGQGGSTDTQYF.

The chain combines TRBV6-6 with TRBJ2-5, with 11 bases fitting TRBD1. Trimming removed 3 bases from V and 3 bases from J; junction bases left unmatched: 9. The CDR3 runs 17 residues. The germline gives CDR1 MNHNY, CDR2 SVGAGI (reference sequence). CDR3 loop: CASSYPGQGGLKETQYF. The CDR3 nucleotides are TGTGCCAGCAGTTATCCGGGACAGGGGGGTCTAAAAGAGACCCAGTACTTC.

The chain joins TRBV27 to TRBJ1-2; TRBD1 might be the D (5 bases). With 6 bases removed from V and 4 bases from J, the gap between germline ends came to 15 bases. The CDR3 has 14 amino acids. CDR1 is MNHEY and CDR2 is SMNVEV in the germline V gene (reference sequence). In DNA form, the CDR3 reads TGTGCCAGCAGCCCTCTGGCAGGGCCCTATGGCTACACCTTC. The encoded protein is CASSPLAGPYGYTF.

This clonotype occurred a few times. The chain uses TRBV28 and TRBJ1-2; D is ambiguous. The V end was cut by 4 bases, the J end by 3 bases, with 15 bases between. CDR1 is MDHEN, CDR2 SYDVKM, per germline. CDR3 size: 15 residues. The CDR3 protein is CASSSVAEGDYGYTF. In DNA form, the CDR3 reads TGTGCCAGCAGTTCAGTTGCGGAAGGCGACTATGGCTACACCTTC.

The gene calls are TRBV9 and TRBJ2-3, with TRBD2 matching 10 bases. CDR1 is SGDLS and CDR2 is YYNGEE in the germline V gene. This CDR3 has 16 amino acids. Unmatched junction bases numbered 11, after V lost 4 bases and J lost 6 bases. The CDR3 coding sequence is TGTGCCAGCAGCCCCCAGTCTAGCGGGGGCGTGGATACGCAGTATTTT. It yields the protein CASSPQSSGGVDTQYF.

The chain couples TRBV13 to TRBJ2-3; 9 bases match TRBD2. This CDR3 region has 15 residues. The germline CDR1 and CDR2 sequences are PRHDT and FYEKMQ (reference sequence). V lost 5 bases to trimming and J lost 4 bases; unmatched junction nucleotides: 7. The CDR3 spells CASSPGTSMADTQYF. The CDR3 DNA reads as TGTGCCAGCAGCCCAGGGACTAGCATGGCAGATACGCAGTATTTT.

The rearrangement links TRBV28 to TRBJ2-3; perhaps D is TRBD1 or TRBD2 (5 bases each). The ends were cut back, 6 bases at V and 5 bases at J, with 18 bases in the middle. The CDR3 consists of 15 residues. Germline CDR1 and CDR2: MDHEN and SYDVKM. The CDR3 spells CASSLGAAGVDTQYF. The CDR3 DNA follows: TGTGCCAGCAGCCTCGGGGCGGCCGGGGTAGATACGCAGTATTTT. Complete variable domain (other parts from reference TRBV28 and TRBJ2-3): DVKVTQSSRYLVKRTGEKVFLECVQDMDHENMFWYRQDPGLGLRLIYFSYDVKMKEKGDIPEGYSVSREKKERFSLILESASTNQTSMYLCASSLGAAGVDTQYFGPGTRLTVL.

A remark on this clonotype: At one boundary the junction diverges from the germline segment, which might be a read error. J is TRBJ2-7 and V is TRBV11-2; 8 nucleotides line up with TRBD2. The CDR3 length is 14 residues. The germline CDR1 and CDR2 sequences are SGHAT and FQNNGV. The CDR3 loop is CARSLGISGTEQYF. Written as DNA, the CDR3 is TGTGCCCGCAGCTTAGGGATTAGCGGGACCGAGCAGTACTTC. Complete variable domain (other parts from reference TRBV11-2 and TRBJ2-7): EAGVAQSPRYKIIEKRQSVAFWCNPISGHATLYWYQQILGQGPKLLIQFQNNGVVDDSQLPKDRFSAERLKGVDSTLKIQPAKLEDSAVYLCARSLGISGTEQYFGPGTRLTVT.

The chain links TRBV29-1 to TRBJ1-4; 10 bases match TRBD1. Unmatched junction bases numbered 5, after V lost 6 bases and J lost 7 bases. CDR1 SQVTM and CDR2 ANQGSEA come from the germline V gene. The CDR3 length is 13 residues. The CDR3 DNA sequence: TGCAGCGTGAAGACAGGGGGCAGTGAAAAACTGTTTTTT. Residues: CSVKTGGSEKLFF.

This clonotype has a single count. The chain links TRBV6-1 to TRBJ2-5; D may be TRBD1 (6 bases). The J call may be wrong; the DNA end is better matched by TRBJ2-7. The germline V gene has CDR1 MNHNS and CDR2 SASEGT. The CDR3 covers 13 residues. The CDR3 coding sequence is TGTGCCAGCAAGAGGGACACTAGCTACGAGCAGTACTTC. It specifies CASKRDTSYEQYF.

The chain carries TRBV4-2 and TRBJ2-3; the D gene is possibly TRBD2 (6 bases). The CDR3 spans 15 residues. V shed 0 bases and J shed 2 bases, with 9 bases lying between them. Per germline, CDR1 LGHNA and CDR2 YNFKEQ. The CDR3 protein is CASSQDGGDTDTQYF. In nucleotides, the CDR3 is TGTGCCAGCAGCCAAGACGGGGGAGACACAGATACGCAGTATTTT.

The chain links TRBV20-1 to TRBJ2-1; D is tentatively TRBD1 or TRBD2 (6 bases each). The germline V gene has CDR1 DFQATT and CDR2 SNEGSKA (reference sequence). The CDR3 is 15 residues long. V gave up 0 bases and J gave up 7 bases, with 16 bases separating them. The CDR3 here is CSAREVSTGRNEQFF. The CDR3 coding sequence is TGCAGTGCTAGAGAGGTCTCCACAGGGAGGAATGAGCAGTTCTTC.

This rearrangement joins TRBV5-1 to TRBJ2-4; perhaps TRBD2 as D (5 bases). The CDR3 runs 15 residues. Trimming shortened V by 3 bases and J by 5 bases, and 15 bases separated the two germline ends. In germline, CDR1 is SGHRS, CDR2 YFSETQ. CDR3 bases: TGCGCCAGCAGCTCGGCCGTGTACGGGGAAAACATTCAGTACTTC. Translation gives CASSSAVYGENIQYF.

The count of this clonotype is one. The rearrangement uses TRBV10-3 and TRBJ2-7, with a weak D call TRBD1 (6 bases). Germline CDR1 is ENHRY and CDR2 is SYGVKD. Trimming shortened V by 2 bases and J by 1 base, and 9 bases separated the two germline ends. This CDR3 region has 14 residues. The CDR3 bases are TGTGCCATCAGTGAGACAGGGAAGTCCTACGAGCAGTACTTC. This encodes CAISETGKSYEQYF.

This clonotype was observed a handful of times. The gene calls are TRBV6-6 and TRBJ1-2; D gene ambiguous. Trimming cost V 6 bases and J 4 bases, with 12 bases left between them. The CDR3 length is 13 residues. Germline CDR1 is MNHNY and CDR2 is SVGAGI (reference sequence). The CDR3 reads CASSHPGLYGYTF. CDR3 nucleotides: TGTGCCAGCAGCCACCCGGGTCTCTATGGCTACACCTTC.

The table lists this clonotype with a few counts. CDR3 DNA: TGTGCCAGCAGCGTAGATCAGAGACCCTTTTACGAGCAGTACTTC. It encodes CASSVDQRPFYEQYF. The V and J genes are TRBV9 and TRBJ2-7; D uncertain. CDR1 is SGDLS and CDR2 is YYNGEE in the germline V gene. V lost 0 bases and J lost 4, with 14 bases in between. This CDR3 is 15 amino acids long.

CDR3 DNA sequence: TGTGCCAGCAGCCCCGGGGGGGGGCTTAATGGCTACACCTTC. Protein sequence: CASSPGGGLNGYTF. The V call is TRBV9, the J call TRBJ1-2, with D perhaps matching TRBD1 (6 bases). This CDR3 spans 14 amino acids. Germline V gene data show CDR1 as SGDLS and CDR2 as YYNGEE. V lost 4 bases and J lost 6, with 16 bases in between.

The genes are TRBV24-1 and TRBJ2-5, with TRBD2 identical over 9 bases. The CDR3 runs to 16 residues. CDR1 KGHDR and CDR2 SFDVKD come from the germline V gene. Trimming took 5 bases from V and 5 from J; bases not matched to a gene: 11. CDR3 region: CATSAPWTSAAETQYF. DNA of the CDR3: TGTGCCACCAGTGCCCCCTGGACTAGCGCCGCGGAGACCCAGTACTTC.

This clonotype occurred a few times. This chain joins TRBV6-5 and TRBJ2-1; D is unclear. This CDR3 is built from 13 residues. Per the germline V gene, CDR1 is MNHEY and CDR2 is SVGAGI. V was cut by 4 bases and J by 2 bases, with 6 bases left in between. The CDR3 DNA reads TGTGCCAGCAGTTCCGCGGCCTACAATGAGCAGTTCTTC. Translating gives CASSSAAYNEQFF.

This clonotype was detected many times. The chain employs TRBV9 and TRBJ2-4, with D perhaps TRBD2 (6 bases). This CDR3 is built from 13 residues. Germline assignment: CDR1 SGDLS and CDR2 YYNGEE. The V end lost 7 bases, the J end lost 9 bases, and 17 bases lay between the germline ends. The CDR3 reads CASGGGGAAIQYF. Here the CDR3 DNA reads TGTGCCAGCGGGGGAGGAGGGGCGGCCATTCAGTACTTC.